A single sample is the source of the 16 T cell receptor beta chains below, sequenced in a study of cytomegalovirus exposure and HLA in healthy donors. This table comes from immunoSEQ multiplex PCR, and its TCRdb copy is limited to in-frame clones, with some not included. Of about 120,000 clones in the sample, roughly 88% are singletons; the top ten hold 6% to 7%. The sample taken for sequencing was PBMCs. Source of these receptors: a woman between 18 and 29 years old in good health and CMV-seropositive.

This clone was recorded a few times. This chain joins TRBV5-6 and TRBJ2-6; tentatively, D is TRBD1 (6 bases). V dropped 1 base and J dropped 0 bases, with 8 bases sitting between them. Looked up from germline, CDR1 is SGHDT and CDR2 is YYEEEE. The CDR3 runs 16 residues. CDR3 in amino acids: CASSLTGSSGANVLTF. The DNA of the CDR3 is TGTGCCAGCAGCTTGACAGGGAGCTCTGGGGCCAACGTCCTGACTTTC.

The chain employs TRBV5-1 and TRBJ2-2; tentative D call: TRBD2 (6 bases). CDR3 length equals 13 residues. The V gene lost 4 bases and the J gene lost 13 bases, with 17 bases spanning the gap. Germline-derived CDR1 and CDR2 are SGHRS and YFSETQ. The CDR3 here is CASSRGGAVRLFF. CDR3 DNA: TGCGCCAGCAGCCGAGGAGGGGCAGTAAGGCTGTTTTTT.

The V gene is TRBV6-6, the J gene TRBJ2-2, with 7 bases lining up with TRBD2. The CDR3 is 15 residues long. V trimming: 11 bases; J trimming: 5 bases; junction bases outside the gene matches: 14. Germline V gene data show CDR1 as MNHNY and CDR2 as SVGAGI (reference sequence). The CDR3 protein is CASTGGRADTGELFF. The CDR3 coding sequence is TGTGCCTCCACAGGAGGGAGGGCCGATACCGGGGAGCTGTTTTTT.

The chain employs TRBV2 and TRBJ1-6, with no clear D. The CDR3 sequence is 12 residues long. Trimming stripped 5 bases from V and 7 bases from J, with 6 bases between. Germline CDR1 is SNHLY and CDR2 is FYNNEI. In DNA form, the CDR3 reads TGTGCCAGCAGTCAACAGAATTCACCCCTCCACTTT. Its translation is CASSQQNSPLHF.

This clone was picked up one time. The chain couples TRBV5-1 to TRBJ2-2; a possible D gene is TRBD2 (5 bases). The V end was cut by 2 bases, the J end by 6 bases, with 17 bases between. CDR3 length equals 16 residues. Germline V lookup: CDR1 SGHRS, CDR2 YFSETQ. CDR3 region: CASSLLTGESPGELFF. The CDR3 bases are TGCGCCAGCAGCTTATTAACCGGGGAATCTCCCGGGGAGCTGTTTTTT.

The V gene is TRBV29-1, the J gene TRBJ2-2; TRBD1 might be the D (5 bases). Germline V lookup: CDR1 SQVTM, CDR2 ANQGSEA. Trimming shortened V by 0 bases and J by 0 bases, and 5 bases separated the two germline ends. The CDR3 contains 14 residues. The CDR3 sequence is CSVEEGANTGELFF. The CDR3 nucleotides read TGCAGCGTTGAAGAAGGGGCGAACACCGGGGAGCTGTTTTTT.

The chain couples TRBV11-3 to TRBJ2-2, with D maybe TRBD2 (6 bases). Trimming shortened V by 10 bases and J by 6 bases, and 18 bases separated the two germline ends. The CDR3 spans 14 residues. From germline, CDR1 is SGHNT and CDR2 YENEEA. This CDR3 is CATSMTSTAGELFF. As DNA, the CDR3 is TGTGCCACCTCGATGACTAGTACGGCCGGGGAGCTGTTTTTT.

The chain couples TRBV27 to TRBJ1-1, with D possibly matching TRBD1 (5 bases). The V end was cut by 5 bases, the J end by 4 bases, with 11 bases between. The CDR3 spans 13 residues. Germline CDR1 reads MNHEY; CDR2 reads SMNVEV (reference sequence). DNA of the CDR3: TGTGCCAGCAGTCTACAGGAGGGCACTGAAGCTTTCTTT. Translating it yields CASSLQEGTEAFF.

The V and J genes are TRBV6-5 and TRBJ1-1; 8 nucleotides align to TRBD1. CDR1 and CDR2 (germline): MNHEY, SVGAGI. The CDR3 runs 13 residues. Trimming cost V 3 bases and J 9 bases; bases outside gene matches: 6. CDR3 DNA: TGTGCCAGCAGTTATACAGGGGGATTGAAAGCTTTCTTT. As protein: CASSYTGGLKAFF.

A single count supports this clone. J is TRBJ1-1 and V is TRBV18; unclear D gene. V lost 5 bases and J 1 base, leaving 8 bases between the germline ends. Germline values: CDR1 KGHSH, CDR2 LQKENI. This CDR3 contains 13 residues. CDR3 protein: CASSTQKNTEAFF. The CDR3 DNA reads TGTGCCAGCTCAACGCAGAAGAACACTGAAGCTTTCTTT. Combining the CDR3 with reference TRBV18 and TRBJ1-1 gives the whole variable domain NAGVMQNPRHLVRRRGQEARLRCSPMKGHSHVYWYRQLPEEGLKFMVYLQKENIIDESGMPKERFSAEFPKEGPSILRIQQVVRGDSAAYFCASSTQKNTEAFFGQGTRLTVV.

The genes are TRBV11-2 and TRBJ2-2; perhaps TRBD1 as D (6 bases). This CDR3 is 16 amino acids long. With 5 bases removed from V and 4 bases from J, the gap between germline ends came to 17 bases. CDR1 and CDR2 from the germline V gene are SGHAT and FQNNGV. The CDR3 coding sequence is TGTGCCAGCAGCCGAGGGGGTACGGGGATCACCGGGGAGCTGTTTTTT. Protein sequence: CASSRGGTGITGELFF.

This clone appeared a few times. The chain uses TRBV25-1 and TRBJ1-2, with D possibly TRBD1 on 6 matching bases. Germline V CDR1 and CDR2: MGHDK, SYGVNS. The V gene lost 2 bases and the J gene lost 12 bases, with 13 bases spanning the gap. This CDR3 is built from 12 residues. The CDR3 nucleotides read TGTGCCAGCAGTGAAACGACAGGTCTGCACACCTTC. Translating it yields CASSETTGLHTF.

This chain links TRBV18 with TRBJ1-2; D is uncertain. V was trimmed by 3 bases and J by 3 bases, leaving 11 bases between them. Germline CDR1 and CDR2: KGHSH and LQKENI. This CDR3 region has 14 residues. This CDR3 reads CASSPSGSDYGYTF. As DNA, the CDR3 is TGTGCCAGCTCACCTTCGGGATCCGACTATGGCTACACCTTC.

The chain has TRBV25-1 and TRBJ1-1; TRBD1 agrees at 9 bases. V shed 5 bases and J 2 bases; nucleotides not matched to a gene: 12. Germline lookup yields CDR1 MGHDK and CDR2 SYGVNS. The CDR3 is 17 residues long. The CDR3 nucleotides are TGTGCCAGCAGTTCAACGGGACAGGGACCTATAAACACTGAAGCTTTCTTT. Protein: CASSSTGQGPINTEAFF. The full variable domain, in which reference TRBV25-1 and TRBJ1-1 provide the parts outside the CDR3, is EADIYQTPRYLVIGTGKKITLECSQTMGHDKMYWYQQDPGMELHLIHYSYGVNSTEKGDLSSESTVSRIRTEHFPLTLESARPSHTSQYLCASSSTGQGPINTEAFFGQGTRLTVV.

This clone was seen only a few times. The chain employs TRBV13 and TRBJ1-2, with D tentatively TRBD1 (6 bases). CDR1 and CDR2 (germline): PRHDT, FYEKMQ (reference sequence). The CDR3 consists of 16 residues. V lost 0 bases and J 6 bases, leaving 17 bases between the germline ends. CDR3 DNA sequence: TGTGCCAGCAGCTTAGGCGGGAACAGGGAGCTGCATGGCTACACCTTC. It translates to CASSLGGNRELHGYTF.

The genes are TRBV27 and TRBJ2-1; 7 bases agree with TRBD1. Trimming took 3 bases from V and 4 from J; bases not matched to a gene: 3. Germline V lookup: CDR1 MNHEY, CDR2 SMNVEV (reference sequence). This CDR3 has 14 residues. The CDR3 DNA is TGTGCCAGCAGTTTCACGGGACAGTACAATGAGCAGTTCTTC. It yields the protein CASSFTGQYNEQFF.